The rows below give T cell receptor beta chains drawn from one sample of a study of T-cell reconstitution after alpha-beta-depleted transplantation in children. TCRdb analysed the PCR reads with MiXCR anew, one entry per CDR3 protein. Altogether about 120,000 distinct CDR3 sequences are present, roughly 23% being singletons, with the ten largest covering roughly a tenth. This material consisted of PBMCs, mostly from graft donor cells, taken 180 days after TCRalphabeta/CD19-depleted stem cell transplant. The receptors come from a male patient aged 2-9 years who had a stem cell transplant for chronic granulomatous disease, so the T cells may come from the graft donor. Each CDR3 is given with its conserved first and last residue. A D gene is named only where the DNA matches it firmly. Expanded clones get a size class; other rows say once, few or many, or leave the size out.

TRBJ2-7,.,.,TRBV20-1,CSARVSGQQYKQYF,TGCAGTGCTAGAGTCTCCGGACAGCAATACAAGCAGTACTTC
TRBJ2-7,many,.,TRBV12-3/TRBV12-4,CASSISYEQYF,TGTGCCAGCAGTATCTCCTACGAGCAGTACTTC
TRBJ2-7,.,TRBD1,TRBV29-1,CSVEGETGASYEQYF,TGCAGCGTTGAAGGCGAGACAGGGGCTTCCTACGAGCAGTACTTC
TRBJ2-5,many,.,TRBV7-2,CASSAIRGLQETQYF,TGTGCCAGCAGCGCAATCAGGGGTCTCCAAGAGACCCAGTACTTC
TRBJ2-3,.,TRBD2,TRBV20-1,CSASQRGGRADTQYF,TGCAGTGCTAGTCAGCGGGGGGGCAGGGCAGATACGCAGTATTTT
TRBJ1-1,few,.,TRBV12-3/TRBV12-4,CASRATGSTEAFF,TGTGCCAGCAGAGCTACAGGATCCACTGAAGCTTTCTTT
TRBJ2-1,many,.,TRBV29-1,CSVEGSDGFSYNEQFF,TGCAGCGTTGAAGGGTCAGACGGCTTCTCCTACAATGAGCAGTTCTTC
TRBJ2-7,.,.,TRBV7-6,CASSLGGDLYEQYF,TGTGCCAGCAGCTTAGGGGGCGACCTCTACGAGCAGTACTTC
TRBJ2-1,.,.,TRBV7-3,CASSRSVGSYNEQFF,TGTGCCAGCAGCCGTAGCGTGGGATCCTACAATGAGCAGTTCTTC
TRBJ2-6,many,.,TRBV7-3,CASSKDLSGANVLTF,TGTGCCAGCAGTAAGGACCTCTCTGGGGCCAACGTCCTGACTTTC
TRBJ2-7,many,TRBD2,TRBV5-1,CASSSLTSGVSYEQYF,TGCGCCAGCAGCTCGCTAACTAGCGGGGTTTCCTACGAGCAGTACTTC
TRBJ2-7,few,TRBD2,TRBV28,CASSYPLLAEHYEQYF,TGTGCCAGCAGTTACCCGCTACTAGCGGAGCATTACGAGCAGTACTTC
TRBJ1-6,.,.,TRBV7-9,CASSPSIRISPLHF,TGTGCCAGCAGCCCCTCTATCAGGATCTCACCCCTCCACTTT
TRBJ2-5,few,.,TRBV27,CASSGGSRETQYF,TGTGCCAGCAGCGGAGGGAGCCGAGAGACCCAGTACTTC
TRBJ2-3,many,.,TRBV27,CASSLSGTTDTQYF,TGTGCCAGCAGTTTATCGGGAACCACAGATACGCAGTATTTT
TRBJ2-1,few,TRBD2,TRBV6-5,CASSYGASGLPNEQFF,TGTGCCAGCAGTTACGGGGCTAGCGGGCTACCTAATGAGCAGTTCTTC
TRBJ2-1,.,TRBD2,TRBV20-1,CSVWDRTSGKKVEQFF,TGCAGCGTCTGGGACCGGACTAGCGGGAAGAAGGTTGAGCAGTTCTTC
TRBJ2-7,few,.,TRBV12-3/TRBV12-4,CASSWEGPPEQYF,TGTGCCAGCAGTTGGGAAGGGCCACCCGAGCAGTACTTC
TRBJ2-7,.,.,TRBV7-2,CASSPRTLSDEQYF,TGTGCCAGCAGCCCCCGGACTTTGAGTGACGAGCAGTACTTC
TRBJ2-6,many,.,TRBV9,CASSVVKASGANVLTF,TGTGCCAGCAGCGTCGTCAAAGCCTCTGGGGCCAACGTCCTGACTTTC
TRBJ2-7,many,.,TRBV20-1,CSARVQPNYEQYF,TGCAGTGCTAGGGTGCAGCCGAACTACGAGCAGTACTTC
TRBJ2-7,few,.,TRBV4-3,CASSGLDGYEQYF,TGCGCCAGCAGCGGGCTAGACGGTTACGAGCAGTACTTC
TRBJ2-2,once,.,TRBV5-5,CASSFALKGVTGELFF,TGTGCCAGCAGCTTTGCGCTAAAAGGGGTGACCGGGGAGCTGTTTTTT
TRBJ2-5,many,TRBD2,TRBV10-3,CAISESPPGLQETQYF,TGTGCCATCAGTGAGTCACCACCGGGACTACAAGAGACCCAGTACTTC
TRBJ2-7,few,TRBD2,TRBV20-1,CSAALAGAPEQYF,TGCAGTGCCGCACTAGCGGGAGCCCCCGAGCAGTACTTC
TRBJ2-1,many,.,TRBV10-3,CAISEKAGAYNEQFF,TGTGCCATCAGTGAGAAGGCAGGCGCCTACAATGAGCAGTTCTTC
TRBJ2-1,few,TRBD1,TRBV6-1,CASSPDRGGFNEQFF,TGTGCCAGCAGTCCCGACAGGGGAGGTTTCAATGAGCAGTTCTTC
TRBJ2-7,few,TRBD2,TRBV29-1,CSVRGEVGTNYEQYF,TGCAGCGTTAGGGGTGAGGTCGGGACTAACTACGAGCAGTACTTC
TRBJ2-5,many,.,TRBV29-1,CSVETPGETQYF,TGCAGCGTTGAGACCCCCGGGGAGACCCAGTACTTC
TRBJ2-3,many,.,TRBV20-1,CSARDRTGSTDTQYF,TGCAGTGCTAGAGATCGAACGGGCAGCACAGATACGCAGTATTTT
TRBJ2-7,few,.,TRBV12-3/TRBV12-4,CASSPNMSWLDEQYF,TGTGCCAGCAGTCCAAACATGAGTTGGCTAGACGAGCAGTACTTC
TRBJ1-2,many,TRBD1,TRBV3-1,CASSHQGDYGYTF,TGTGCCAGCAGCCACCAGGGGGACTATGGCTACACCTTC
TRBJ1-2,.,.,TRBV7-2,CASPFPVRLHYGYTF,TGTGCCAGCCCTTTTCCGGTTCGGCTACACTATGGCTACACCTTC
TRBJ2-3,.,TRBD2,TRBV5-1,CASSPTPPGLAGGTDTQYF,TGCGCCAGCAGCCCTACTCCGCCGGGACTAGCGGGGGGCACAGATACGCAGTATTTT
TRBJ1-2,.,.,TRBV3-1,CASSQVRTSYGYTF,TGTGCCAGCAGCCAAGTAAGGACAAGTTATGGCTACACCTTC
TRBJ2-2,.,.,TRBV7-2,CASSFRLLSWAGELFF,TGTGCCAGCAGCTTCAGACTACTCTCTTGGGCCGGGGAGCTGTTTTTT
TRBJ2-1,many,TRBD2,TRBV20-1,CSAINSGTYNEQFF,TGCAGTGCTATCAATAGCGGGACCTACAATGAGCAGTTCTTC
TRBJ2-6,many,.,TRBV11-2,CASSPRWVSGANVLTF,TGTGCCAGCAGCCCACGCTGGGTCTCTGGGGCCAACGTCCTGACTTTC
TRBJ1-5,few,.,TRBV27,CASSYRYSPFNSNQPQHF,TGTGCCAGCAGTTACCGCTACTCGCCTTTCAATAGCAATCAGCCCCAGCATTTT
TRBJ2-7,.,TRBD1,TRBV12-3/TRBV12-4,CASSLTQGIHEQYF,TGTGCCAGCAGTTTAACACAGGGGATCCACGAGCAGTACTTC
TRBJ2-7,many,.,TRBV5-1,CASSLSPVLSYEQYF,TGCGCCAGCAGCTTGAGCCCCGTTCTCTCCTACGAGCAGTACTTC
TRBJ2-2,many,.,TRBV12-3/TRBV12-4,CASSLVEAGELFF,TGTGCCAGCAGTTTAGTAGAGGCCGGGGAGCTGTTTTTT